This is a list of T cell receptor beta chains from one sample in a study of cytomegalovirus exposure and HLA in healthy donors. Clones were sequenced by immunoSEQ multiplex PCR, and TCRdb holds only the in-frame ones, with some missing. The repertoire consists of around 160,000 clones, with 60% to 80% occurring once and the leading ten covering around 3%. The sample was PBMCs. Every receptor here comes from a woman between 40 and 55 years old in good health and CMV-seropositive. CDR3s include the opening cysteine and the closing phenylalanine or tryptophan. A D gene is named only where the DNA matches it firmly. The size of a clone is reported for some rows only, either as once, few or many, or as a class for expanded clones.

cdr3_aa cdr3_nt j_call v_call d_call clone_size
CASSVGGSPGEQFF TGTGCCAGCAGCGTAGGAGGTAGCCCGGGTGAGCAGTTCTTC TRBJ2-1 TRBV9 . .
CASTSGTAYNEQFF TGTGCCAGTACCTCCGGGACAGCTTACAATGAGCAGTTCTTC TRBJ2-1 TRBV19 TRBD1 .
CASSLPTGQGSEQFF TGTGCCAGCAGCTTGCCGACGGGACAGGGGAGTGAGCAGTTCTTC TRBJ2-1 TRBV5-4 TRBD1 once
CASSSDRGETQYF TGTGCCAGCAGCTCGGACAGGGGGGAGACCCAGTACTTC TRBJ2-5 TRBV7-7 TRBD1 .
CASSLDLLAGGSEQYF TGTGCCAGCAGCTTAGACCTACTGGCGGGGGGGTCTGAGCAGTACTTC TRBJ2-7 TRBV7-2 TRBD2 .
CASSRRWLRETQYF TGTGCCAGCAGTCGGAGGTGGTTAAGAGAGACCCAGTACTTC TRBJ2-5 TRBV21-1 . .
CAIKRGSTGELFF TGTGCCATCAAGCGGGGGTCCACCGGGGAGCTGTTTTTT TRBJ2-2 TRBV10-3 TRBD2 .
CASSARVVNTGELFF TGTGCCAGCAGTGCCAGGGTAGTGAACACCGGGGAGCTGTTTTTT TRBJ2-2 TRBV13 . .
CASSPTGGLDTQYF TGTGCCAGCAGCCCGACAGGGGGGTTAGATACGCAGTATTTT TRBJ2-3 TRBV11-3 TRBD1 .
CASSFSSQETQYF TGTGCCAGCAGTTTTTCCAGCCAAGAGACCCAGTACTTC TRBJ2-5 TRBV28 . .
CASSRDSRSSPLHF TGTGCCAGCAGTAGGGACAGTAGAAGTTCACCCCTCCACTTT TRBJ1-6 TRBV6-5 TRBD1 .
CASSSTGELDGYTF TGTGCCAGCAGCTCCACAGGGGAATTGGATGGCTACACCTTC TRBJ1-2 TRBV5-6 TRBD1 .
CASSLNGPGLAGGRNEQFF TGTGCCAGCAGCTTAAATGGGCCGGGACTAGCGGGAGGGAGAAATGAGCAGTTCTTC TRBJ2-1 TRBV7-2 TRBD2 .
CASGRGLSNEKLFF TGTGCTAGTGGCCGAGGACTGTCTAATGAAAAACTGTTTTTT TRBJ1-4 TRBV12-5 . .
CASSGQGTTEAFF TGTGCCAGCAGCGGACAGGGGACCACTGAAGCTTTCTTT TRBJ1-1 TRBV14 TRBD1 once
CASTWTSGYTDTQYF TGTGCCAGCACTTGGACTAGCGGCTACACAGATACGCAGTATTTT TRBJ2-3 TRBV27 TRBD2 .
CASSGYPGTGATIYF TGTGCCAGCAGTGGATATCCCGGGACAGGGGCCACCATATATTTT TRBJ1-3 TRBV6-1 TRBD1 .
CASTEGVIVDEQFF TGTGCCAGCACCGAGGGGGTGATTGTAGATGAGCAGTTCTTC TRBJ2-1 TRBV2 . .
CAWSPGQGNQPQHF TGTGCCTGGAGTCCTGGACAGGGGAATCAGCCCCAGCATTTT TRBJ1-5 TRBV30 TRBD1 .
CAWGGAGTRGTDTQYF TGTGCCTGGGGGGGGGCCGGGACTAGGGGCACAGATACGCAGTATTTT TRBJ2-3 TRBV30 TRBD2 .
CASSFQGTENSPLHF TGTGCCAGCAGCTTTCAAGGGACTGAAAATTCACCCCTCCACTTT TRBJ1-6 TRBV5-5 . .
CASSQEGGEGYTF TGTGCCAGCAGCCAAGAGGGAGGGGAAGGCTACACCTTC TRBJ1-2 TRBV4-2 . once
CASTPSYRGHGYTF TGTGCCAGCACCCCCTCGTACAGGGGACATGGCTACACCTTC TRBJ1-2 TRBV5-8 TRBD1 .
CASSLTVGSYEQYF TGTGCCAGCAGCTTGACGGTCGGGAGCTACGAGCAGTACTTC TRBJ2-7 TRBV5-6 . .
CASSLGPRAGLRGGYTF TGTGCCAGCAGTTTAGGCCCTAGGGCGGGCCTCCGTGGTGGCTACACCTTC TRBJ1-2 TRBV28 . once
CASSLRDNYEQYF TGCGCCAGCAGCCTCCGGGACAACTACGAGCAGTACTTC TRBJ2-7 TRBV5-1 . .
CATSRDRGAGYNEQFF TGTGCCACCAGCAGAGATCGGGGGGCCGGCTACAATGAGCAGTTCTTC TRBJ2-1 TRBV15 . .
CASSAASGGNTGELFF TGTGCCAGCAGTGCCGCTAGCGGAGGGAACACCGGGGAGCTGTTTTTT TRBJ2-2 TRBV6-6 TRBD2 .